These 10 T cell receptor beta chains came from one sample sequenced in a study of shared T cell receptors in the human thymus. Sequenced by immunoSEQ multiplex PCR; TCRdb stores in-frame clones only, minus some. The sample lists roughly 660,000 clones; 88% were seen once. This same sample was also part of a study on human thymus T cells.

Sequencing input: thymocytes. The receptors come from a boy less than two years old with a congenital heart defect.

The chain joins TRBV4-1 to TRBJ2-5, with 7 bases aligning to TRBD2. The germline gives CDR1 MGHRA, CDR2 YSYEKL. The CDR3 sequence is 16 residues long. The trim removed 4 bases at V and 0 bases at J, leaving 8 bases unmatched. CDR3 region: CASSPQKGRDQETQYF. The CDR3 region has the DNA TGCGCCAGCAGCCCCCAAAAGGGGAGGGACCAAGAGACCCAGTACTTC.

The CDR3 DNA sequence: TGTGCCAGCAGCTTCGCGGGTCTCAGGGGTAGTCAGCCCCAGCATTTT. Protein: CASSFAGLRGSQPQHF. The rearrangement joins TRBV7-8 to TRBJ1-5; TRBD1 is a possible D gene (6 bases). Trimming took off 3 bases at V and 6 bases at J, with 18 bases between the two ends. Germline V CDR1 and CDR2: SGHVS, FQNEAQ. The CDR3 consists of 16 residues.

The chain employs TRBV27 and TRBJ2-7; 8 nucleotides match TRBD2. V was pared by 5 bases and J by 1 base, with 4 bases of the junction left unmatched. CDR1 is MNHEY and CDR2 is SMNVEV in the germline V gene (reference sequence). There are 14 residues in the CDR3. CDR3 in amino acids: CASSPGGSSYEQYF. DNA of the CDR3: TGTGCCAGCAGTCCGGGGGGGTCTTCCTACGAGCAGTACTTC.

This clone has just one count. The rearrangement uses TRBV4-3 and TRBJ1-2; D remains unclear. In germline, CDR1 is LGHNA, CDR2 YSLEER. CDR3 length: 13 residues. V dropped 0 bases and J dropped 6 bases, with 8 bases sitting between them. CDR3 nucleotides: TGCGCCAGCAGCCAAGAAGGCGGGAATGGCTACACCTTC. The encoded protein is CASSQEGGNGYTF.

The chain links TRBV6-5 to TRBJ2-2; perhaps TRBD1 as D (6 bases). The V gene lost 6 bases and the J gene lost 0 bases, with 11 bases spanning the gap. This CDR3 comprises 15 residues. Germline-derived CDR1 and CDR2 are MNHEY and SVGAGI. For the CDR3, the DNA is TGTGCCAGCAGCCATCGACAGGCGAACACCGGGGAGCTGTTTTTT. Translated: CASSHRQANTGELFF.

The chain uses TRBV7-2 and TRBJ2-7; weak D call: TRBD1 (6 bases). The CDR3 contains 13 residues. The germline V gene has CDR1 SGHTA and CDR2 FQGNSA. V dropped 5 bases and J dropped 4 bases, with 12 bases sitting between them. The CDR3 bases are TGTGCCAGCAGCCACAGGGTCGCGTACGAGCAGTACTTC. It encodes CASSHRVAYEQYF.

This clone was picked up one time. The chain links TRBV4-3 to TRBJ2-7; TRBD2 matches 7 bases. Unmatched junction bases numbered 31, after V lost 4 bases and J lost 4 bases. The CDR3 contains 22 residues. Per the germline V gene, CDR1 is LGHNA and CDR2 is YSLEER. CDR3 DNA: TGCGCCAGCAGCCCGACACAGAGTGTGAGGGGAGGGCTCGGGGCGGGAGATTACGAGCAGTACTTC. It codes for CASSPTQSVRGGLGAGDYEQYF.

The chain joins TRBV14 to TRBJ1-2; 9 nucleotides align to TRBD1. V gave up 10 bases and J gave up 8 bases; unmatched junction bases: 8. Germline V gene data show CDR1 as SGHDN and CDR2 as FVKESK. CDR3 length: 12 residues. The CDR3 is CAIRDRVSGYTF. DNA for the CDR3: TGTGCCATTCGGGACAGGGTCAGCGGCTACACCTTC.

The V call is TRBV6-5, the J call TRBJ2-5, with a tentative D call TRBD2 (5 bases). Germline CDR1 reads MNHEY; CDR2 reads SVGAGI. V lost 0 bases, J lost 2 bases, and 10 bases lay in between. The CDR3 sequence is 15 residues long. The CDR3 DNA follows: TGTGCCAGCAGTTACTCGGGCGGGCCTCAAGAGACCCAGTACTTC. It yields the protein CASSYSGGPQETQYF.

The rearrangement joins TRBV28 to TRBJ2-1; tentatively, D is TRBD1 (6 bases). CDR3 length equals 12 residues. V shed 6 bases and J shed 4 bases, with 7 bases lying between them. CDR1 is MDHEN, CDR2 SYDVKM, per germline. CDR3 sequence: CASRQGYNEQFF. The CDR3 DNA sequence: TGTGCCAGCAGGCAGGGGTACAATGAGCAGTTCTTC.